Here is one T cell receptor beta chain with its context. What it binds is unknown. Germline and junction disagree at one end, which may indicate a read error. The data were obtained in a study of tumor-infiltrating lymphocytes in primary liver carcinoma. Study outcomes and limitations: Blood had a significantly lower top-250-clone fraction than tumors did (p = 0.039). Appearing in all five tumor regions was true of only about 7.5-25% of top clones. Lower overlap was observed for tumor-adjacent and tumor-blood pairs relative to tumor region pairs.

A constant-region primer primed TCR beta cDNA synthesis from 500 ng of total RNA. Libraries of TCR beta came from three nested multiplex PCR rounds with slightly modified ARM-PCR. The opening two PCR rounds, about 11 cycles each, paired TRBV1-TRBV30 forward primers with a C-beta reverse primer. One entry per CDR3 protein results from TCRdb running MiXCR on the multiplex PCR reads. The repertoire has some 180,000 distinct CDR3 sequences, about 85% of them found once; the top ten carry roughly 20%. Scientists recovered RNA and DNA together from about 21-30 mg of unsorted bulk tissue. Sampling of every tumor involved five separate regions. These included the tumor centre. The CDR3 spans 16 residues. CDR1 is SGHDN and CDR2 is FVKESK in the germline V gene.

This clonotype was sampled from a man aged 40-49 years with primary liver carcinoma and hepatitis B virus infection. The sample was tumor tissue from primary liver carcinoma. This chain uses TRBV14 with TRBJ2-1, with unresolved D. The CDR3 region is CASSVVAGWVNNKQFF. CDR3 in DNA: TGTGCCAGCAGTGTCGTAGCTGGATGGGTAAACAATAAGCAGTTCTTC.